This section outlines one TCR beta chain sequence together with its context. Its antigen remains unknown. These data originate in a study of shared clonotypes between healthy human individuals. General study findings and limits: Generation of non-shared clonotypes was less probable than generation of clonotypes shared by all four donors. Naive CD4 clonotype sharing across a few donors was 5% to 6%.

Into CD45RA+ naive and CD45RA-negative memory subsets, the CD4+ cells were split. The CDR3 contains 16 residues. The V gene's germline CDR1 is LNHNV and CDR2 YYDKDF (reference sequence). Deletions cut 1 base from V and 1 base from J, with 13 bases between. The table came from immunoSEQ multiplex PCR; TCRdb's copy has only in-frame clones and leaves some out. Of approximately 2.5 million clones in the sample, 90% to 95% were seen once. This receptor was identified in a man aged 18 to 30 in good health. Some clones in this sample may be carry-over from other donors' samples. Sequencing input: naive CD4+ T cells from PBMCs. Specified subset: CD45RA+ positively selected. The chain has TRBV15 and TRBJ2-5; D is perhaps TRBD2 (6 bases). The CDR3 nucleotides are TGTGCCACCAGCAGAGGGGCGGGACCTTTCCAAGAGACCCAGTACTTC. It translates to CATSRGAGPFQETQYF.